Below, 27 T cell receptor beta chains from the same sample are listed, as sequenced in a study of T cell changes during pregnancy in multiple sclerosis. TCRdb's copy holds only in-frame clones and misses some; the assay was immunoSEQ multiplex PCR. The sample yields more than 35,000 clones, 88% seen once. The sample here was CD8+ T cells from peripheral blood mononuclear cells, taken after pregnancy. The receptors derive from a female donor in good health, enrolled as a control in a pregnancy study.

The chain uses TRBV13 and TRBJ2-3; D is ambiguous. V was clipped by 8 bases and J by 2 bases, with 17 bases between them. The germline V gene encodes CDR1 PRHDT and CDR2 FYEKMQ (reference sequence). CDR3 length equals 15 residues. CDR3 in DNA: TGTGCCAGCTCCGAGTTTTACCCCTCCACAGATACGCAGTATTTT. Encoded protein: CASSEFYPSTDTQYF.

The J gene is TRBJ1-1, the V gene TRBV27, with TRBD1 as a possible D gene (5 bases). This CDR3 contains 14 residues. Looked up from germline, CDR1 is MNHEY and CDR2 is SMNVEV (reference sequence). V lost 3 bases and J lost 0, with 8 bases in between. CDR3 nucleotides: TGTGCCAGCAGTTTTCAGGGCGTGAACACTGAAGCTTTCTTT. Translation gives CASSFQGVNTEAFF.

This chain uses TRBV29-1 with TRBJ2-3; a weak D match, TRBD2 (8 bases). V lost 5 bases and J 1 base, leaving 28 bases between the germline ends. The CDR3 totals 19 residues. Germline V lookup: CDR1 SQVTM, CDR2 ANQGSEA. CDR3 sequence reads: CSVRGGQAGGRRGTDTQYF. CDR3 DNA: TGCAGCGTTAGAGGGGGCCAGGCGGGGGGCCGGCGAGGCACAGATACGCAGTATTTT.

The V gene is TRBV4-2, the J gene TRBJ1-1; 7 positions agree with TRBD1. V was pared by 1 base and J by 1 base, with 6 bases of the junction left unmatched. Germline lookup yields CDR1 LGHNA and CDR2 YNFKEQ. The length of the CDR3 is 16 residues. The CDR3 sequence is CASSQVENRGNTEAFF. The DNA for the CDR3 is TGTGCCAGCAGCCAAGTAGAAAACAGGGGGAACACTGAAGCTTTCTTT.

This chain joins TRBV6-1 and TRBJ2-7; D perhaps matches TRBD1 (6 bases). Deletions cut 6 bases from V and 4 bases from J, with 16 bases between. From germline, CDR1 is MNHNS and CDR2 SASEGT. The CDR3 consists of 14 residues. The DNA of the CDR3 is TGTGCCAGCAGATCTAGCAGGGGCCTTTACGAGCAGTACTTC. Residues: CASRSSRGLYEQYF.

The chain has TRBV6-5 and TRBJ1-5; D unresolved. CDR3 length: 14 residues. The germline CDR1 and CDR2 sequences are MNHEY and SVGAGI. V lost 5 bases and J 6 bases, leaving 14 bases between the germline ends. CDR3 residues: CASSPFSEGQPQHF. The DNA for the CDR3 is TGTGCCAGCAGTCCCTTTTCTGAGGGTCAGCCCCAGCATTTT.

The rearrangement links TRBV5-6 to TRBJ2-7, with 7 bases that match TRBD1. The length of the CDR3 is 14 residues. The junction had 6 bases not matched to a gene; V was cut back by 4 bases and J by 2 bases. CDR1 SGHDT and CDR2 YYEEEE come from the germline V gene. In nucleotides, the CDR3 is TGTGCCAGCAGCAGGATGACAGGGACCTACGAGCAGTACTTC. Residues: CASSRMTGTYEQYF.

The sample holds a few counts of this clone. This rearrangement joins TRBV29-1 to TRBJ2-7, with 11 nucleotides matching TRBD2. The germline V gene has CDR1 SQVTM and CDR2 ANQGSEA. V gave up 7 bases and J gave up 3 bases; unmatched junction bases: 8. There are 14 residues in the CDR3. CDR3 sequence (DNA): TGCAGCGCCGAACTAGCGGGGGAAGGCTACGAGCAGTACTTC. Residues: CSAELAGEGYEQYF.

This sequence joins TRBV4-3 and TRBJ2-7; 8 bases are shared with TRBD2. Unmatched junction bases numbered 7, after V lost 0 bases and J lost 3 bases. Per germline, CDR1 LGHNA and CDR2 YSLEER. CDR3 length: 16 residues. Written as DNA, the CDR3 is TGCGCCAGCAGCCAAGATGGCGGGGGGCTTGGCTACGAGCAGTACTTC. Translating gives CASSQDGGGLGYEQYF.

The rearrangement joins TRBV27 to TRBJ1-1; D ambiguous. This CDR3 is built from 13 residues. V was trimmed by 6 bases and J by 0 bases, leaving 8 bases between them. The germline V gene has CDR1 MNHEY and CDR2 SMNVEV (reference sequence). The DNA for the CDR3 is TGTGCCAGCAGGGTTCACTTGAACACTGAAGCTTTCTTT. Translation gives CASRVHLNTEAFF.

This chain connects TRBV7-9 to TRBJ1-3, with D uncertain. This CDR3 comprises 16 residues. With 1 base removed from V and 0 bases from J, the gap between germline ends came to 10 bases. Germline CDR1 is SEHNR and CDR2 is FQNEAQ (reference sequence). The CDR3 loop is CASSLETGSSGNTIYF. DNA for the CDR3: TGTGCCAGCAGCTTAGAGACTGGGAGCTCTGGAAACACCATATATTTT. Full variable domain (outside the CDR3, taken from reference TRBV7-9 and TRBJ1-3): DTGVSQNPRHKITKRGQNVTFRCDPISEHNRLYWYRQTLGQGPEFLTYFQNEAQLEKSRLLSDRFSAERPKGSFSTLEIQRTEQGDSAMYLCASSLETGSSGNTIYFGEGSWLTVV.

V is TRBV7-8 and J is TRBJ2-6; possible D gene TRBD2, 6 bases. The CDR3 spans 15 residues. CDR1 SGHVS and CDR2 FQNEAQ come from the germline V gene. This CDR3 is CAGGVFGSGANVLTF. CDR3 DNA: TGTGCAGGAGGGGTGTTCGGCTCTGGGGCCAACGTCCTGACTTTC.

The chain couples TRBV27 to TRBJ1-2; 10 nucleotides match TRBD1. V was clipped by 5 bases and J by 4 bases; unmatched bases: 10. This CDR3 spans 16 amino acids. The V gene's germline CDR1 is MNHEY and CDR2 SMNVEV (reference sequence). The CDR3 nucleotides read TGTGCCAGCAGTCCAAGCCGGACAGGGGGGACCTATGGCTACACCTTC. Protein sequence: CASSPSRTGGTYGYTF.

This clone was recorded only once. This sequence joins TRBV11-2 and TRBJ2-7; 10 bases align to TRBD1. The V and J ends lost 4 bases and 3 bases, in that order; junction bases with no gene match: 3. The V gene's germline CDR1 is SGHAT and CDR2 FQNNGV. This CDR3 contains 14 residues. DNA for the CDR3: TGTGCCAGCAGCTCAGGGACAGGGGTCTACGAGCAGTACTTC. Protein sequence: CASSSGTGVYEQYF.

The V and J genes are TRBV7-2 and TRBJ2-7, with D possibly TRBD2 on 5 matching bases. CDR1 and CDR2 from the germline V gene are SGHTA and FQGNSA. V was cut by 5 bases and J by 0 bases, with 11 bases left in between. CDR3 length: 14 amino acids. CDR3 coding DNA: TGTGCCAGCAGCCCTCTAGCCGGCTCCTACGAGCAGTACTTC. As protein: CASSPLAGSYEQYF.

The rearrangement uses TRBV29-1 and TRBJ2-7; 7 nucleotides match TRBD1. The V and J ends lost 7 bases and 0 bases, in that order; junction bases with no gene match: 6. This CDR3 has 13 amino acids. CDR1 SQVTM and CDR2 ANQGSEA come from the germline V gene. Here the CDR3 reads CSAGQVNSYEQYF. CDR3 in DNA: TGCAGCGCAGGACAGGTCAACTCCTACGAGCAGTACTTC.

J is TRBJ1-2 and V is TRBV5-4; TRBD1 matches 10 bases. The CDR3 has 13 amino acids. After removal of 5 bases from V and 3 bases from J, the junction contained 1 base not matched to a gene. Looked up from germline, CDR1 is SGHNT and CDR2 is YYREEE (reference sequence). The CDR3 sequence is CASRGTGDYGYTF. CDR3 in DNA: TGTGCCAGCAGGGGGACAGGGGACTATGGCTACACCTTC.

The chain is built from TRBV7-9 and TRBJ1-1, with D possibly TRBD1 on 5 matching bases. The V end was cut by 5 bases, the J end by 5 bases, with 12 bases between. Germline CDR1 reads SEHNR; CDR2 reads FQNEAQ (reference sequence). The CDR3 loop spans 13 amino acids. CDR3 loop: CASSGQGVTEAFF. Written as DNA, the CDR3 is TGTGCCAGCAGCGGTCAAGGGGTGACTGAAGCTTTCTTT.

CDR3 sequence reads: CASSPTSGTGDNEQFF. The CDR3 nucleotides read TGTGCCAGCTCACCCACCTCCGGGACAGGGGACAATGAGCAGTTCTTC. The chain employs TRBV18 and TRBJ2-1, with 10 bases lining up with TRBD1. V gave up 3 bases and J gave up 5 bases; unmatched junction bases: 7. Germline-derived CDR1 and CDR2 are KGHSH and LQKENI. This CDR3 is built from 16 residues. The full variable domain, with the rest looked up from reference TRBV18 and TRBJ2-1, is NAGVMQNPRHLVRRRGQEARLRCSPMKGHSHVYWYRQLPEEGLKFMVYLQKENIIDESGMPKERFSAEFPKEGPSILRIQQVVRGDSAAYFCASSPTSGTGDNEQFFGPGTRLTVL.

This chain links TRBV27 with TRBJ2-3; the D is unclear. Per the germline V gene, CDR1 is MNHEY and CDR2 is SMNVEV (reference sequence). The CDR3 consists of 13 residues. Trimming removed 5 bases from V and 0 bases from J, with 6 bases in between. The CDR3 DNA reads TGTGCCAGCAGTACAGCTAGCACAGATACGCAGTATTTT. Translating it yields CASSTASTDTQYF.

The CDR3 DNA reads as TGCGCCAGCAGCCTCCAGGCGGGCAGACAAGAGACCCAGTACTTC. As protein: CASSLQAGRQETQYF. The chain combines TRBV5-1 with TRBJ2-5, with D perhaps TRBD2 (5 bases). V was cut by 4 bases and J by 2 bases, with 15 bases left in between. This CDR3 spans 15 amino acids. CDR1 is SGHRS and CDR2 is YFSETQ in the germline V gene.

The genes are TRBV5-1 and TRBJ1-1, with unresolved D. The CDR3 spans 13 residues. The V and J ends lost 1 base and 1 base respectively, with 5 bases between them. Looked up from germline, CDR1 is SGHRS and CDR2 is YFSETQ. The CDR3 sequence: CASSLSQNTEAFF. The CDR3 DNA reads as TGCGCCAGCAGCTTGTCCCAGAACACTGAAGCTTTCTTT.

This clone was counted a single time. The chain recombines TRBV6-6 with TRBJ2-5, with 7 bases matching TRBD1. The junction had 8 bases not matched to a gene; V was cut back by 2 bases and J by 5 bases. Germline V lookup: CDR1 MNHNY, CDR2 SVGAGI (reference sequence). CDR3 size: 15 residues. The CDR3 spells CASSYGQESWETQYF. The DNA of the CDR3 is TGTGCCAGCAGTTACGGACAGGAGTCCTGGGAGACCCAGTACTTC.

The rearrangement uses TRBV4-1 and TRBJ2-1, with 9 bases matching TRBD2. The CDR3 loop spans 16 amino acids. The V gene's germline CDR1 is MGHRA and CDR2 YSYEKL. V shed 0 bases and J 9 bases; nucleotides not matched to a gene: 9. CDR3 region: CASSQDLGGGAIEQFF. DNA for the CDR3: TGCGCCAGCAGCCAAGATCTCGGCGGGGGGGCAATTGAGCAGTTCTTC.

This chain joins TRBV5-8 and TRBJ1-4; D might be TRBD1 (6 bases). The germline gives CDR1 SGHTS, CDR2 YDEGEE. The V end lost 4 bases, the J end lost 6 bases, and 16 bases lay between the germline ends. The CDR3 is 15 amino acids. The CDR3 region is CASSPKGGSDEKLFF. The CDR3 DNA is TGTGCCAGCAGCCCAAAAGGGGGTAGCGATGAAAAACTGTTTTTT.

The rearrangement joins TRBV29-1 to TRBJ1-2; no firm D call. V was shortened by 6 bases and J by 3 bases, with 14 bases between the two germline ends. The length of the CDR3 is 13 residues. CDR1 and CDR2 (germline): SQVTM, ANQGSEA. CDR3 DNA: TGCAGCGTCCTCGGTGTATTAGACTATGGCTACACCTTC. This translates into CSVLGVLDYGYTF.

The CDR3 DNA sequence: TGTGCCAGCAAACTAGCGGGGGGGCACGCCTACAATGAGCAGTTCTTC. Translating it yields CASKLAGGHAYNEQFF. This chain joins TRBV13 and TRBJ2-1, with TRBD2 matching over 13 bases. Looked up from germline, CDR1 is PRHDT and CDR2 is FYEKMQ (reference sequence). The CDR3 runs to 16 residues. Trimming cost V 7 bases and J 2 bases; bases outside gene matches: 5.